One sample yielded the 2 T cell receptor beta chains listed below, sequenced in a study of shared clonotypes between healthy human individuals. CD45RO-negative, CCR7-positively selected cells formed the naive CD8 fraction, excluding terminally differentiated effector memory CD45RA+ cells. This table comes from immunoSEQ multiplex PCR, and its TCRdb copy is limited to in-frame clones, with some not included. Seen here are around 700,000 clones, 92% observed once, and the top ten hold 24%. Input material: naive CD8+ T cells sorted from blood. The receptors come from a man aged 25-40 years in good health.

The V gene is TRBV7-2, the J gene TRBJ2-1; no reliable D call. Trimming removed 2 bases from V and 1 base from J, with 18 bases in between. There are 18 residues in the CDR3. CDR1 SGHTA and CDR2 FQGNSA come from the germline V gene. The CDR3 is CASSLRSRQRISYNEQFF. CDR3 in DNA: TGTGCCAGCAGCTTACGGTCTAGGCAGAGGATATCCTACAATGAGCAGTTCTTC.

The genes are TRBV19 and TRBJ2-1; TRBD2 might be the D (5 bases). Looked up from germline, CDR1 is LNHDA and CDR2 is SQIVND (reference sequence). V was shortened by 3 bases and J by 0 bases, with 12 bases between the two germline ends. The CDR3 contains 16 residues. The CDR3 here is CASSIARGSSYNEQFF. The CDR3 DNA is TGTGCCAGTAGTATCGCTCGGGGAAGCTCCTACAATGAGCAGTTCTTC.